These 9 T cell receptor beta chains originate from one sample sequenced in a study of regulatory T cells in long-lasting Graves disease. Time point noted: newly diagnosed GD, antithyroid drugs for less than 3 months. PBMC RNA served as the TCR library source. For TCR beta, libraries came from iRepertoire HTBI primers and Arm-PCR of CDR3 regions. A single record per CDR3 protein comes from TCRdb applying MiXCR to the multiplex PCR reads. This repertoire shows 550,000 or so distinct CDR3 sequences, more than 10% found once; its top ten account for roughly 9.3%. The same specimen was also included in a second study, on T cells in Graves' hyperthyroidism and ophthalmopathy.

The material was peripheral blood mononuclear cells (PBMCs), obtained at new diagnosis, from a patient treated with antithyroid drugs. The receptors stem from a woman aged 25-40 years with Graves disease.

This clonotype was detected a few times. This rearrangement joins TRBV20-1 to TRBJ2-1, with D possibly being TRBD2 (6 bases). V lost 3 bases to trimming and J lost 3 bases, with 12 bases between them. Germline V gene sequence: CDR1 DFQATT, CDR2 SNEGSKA (reference sequence). CDR3 size: 14 residues. The CDR3 DNA reads as TGCAGTGCTAGGCGGGGAAATAGCTACAATGAGCAGTTCTTC. It encodes CSARRGNSYNEQFF.

This clonotype was seen many times. The chain uses TRBV12-3 or TRBV12-4 and TRBJ1-2; weak D call: TRBD1 (5 bases). V dropped 6 bases and J dropped 7 bases, with 18 bases sitting between them. The CDR3 is 14 amino acids. The CDR3 coding sequence is TGTGCCAGCAGCCGCTCCGGGAAGGGGACTGGCTACACCTTC. Protein sequence: CASSRSGKGTGYTF.

This clonotype occurred many times. The chain is built from TRBV3-1 and TRBJ2-1; D is unresolved. Germline CDR1 LGHDT, CDR2 YNNKEL (reference sequence). The CDR3 sequence is 15 residues long. V lost 0 bases and J 6 bases, leaving 12 bases between the germline ends. The CDR3 DNA reads as TGTGCCAGCAGCCAAGATCTCAGGCAAGCCAATGAGCAGTTCTTC. Amino acids: CASSQDLRQANEQFF.

This clonotype appeared a few times. V and J are TRBV6-2 or TRBV6-3 and TRBJ2-3; the match to TRBD2 covers 10 bases. The CDR3 has 15 amino acids. With V trimmed by 3 bases and J by 1 base, 1 base remained unmatched. Germline V gene data show CDR1 as MNHEY and CDR2 as SVGEGT. Here the CDR3 DNA reads TGTGCCAGCAGTTATACTAGCGGGGGCACAGATACGCAGTATTTT. The encoded protein is CASSYTSGGTDTQYF.

Only a few counts were recorded for this clonotype. This chain uses TRBV4-1 with TRBJ2-2; D uncertain. V lost 0 bases, J lost 1 base, and 15 bases lay in between. Germline-derived CDR1 and CDR2 are MGHRA and YSYEKL. This CDR3 spans 18 amino acids. CDR3 loop: CASSQEVPIRGNTGELFF. In DNA, the CDR3 is TGCGCCAGCAGCCAAGAAGTCCCGATCCGAGGGAACACCGGGGAGCTGTTTTTT.

This clonotype was observed at least ten times. This chain links TRBV11-3 with TRBJ2-3; maybe TRBD1 (5 bases). CDR3 length: 16 amino acids. From germline, CDR1 is SGHNT and CDR2 YENEEA. Trimming took off 2 bases at V and 2 bases at J, with 14 bases between the two ends. The CDR3 nucleotides are TGTGCCAGCAGCTTAATACTGGGGCGCGACACAGATACGCAGTATTTT. This encodes CASSLILGRDTDTQYF.

The chain combines TRBV6-2 or TRBV6-3 with TRBJ2-1; D remains ambiguous. Trimming removed 5 bases at V and 10 bases at J, with 15 bases between. CDR3 length: 13 amino acids. Germline V gene data show CDR1 as MNHEY and CDR2 as SVGEGT. CDR3: CASSRVGSTEQFF. In DNA, the CDR3 is TGTGCCAGCAGTAGGGTCGGTTCAACCGAGCAGTTCTTC.

This clonotype came up many times. The chain recombines TRBV18 with TRBJ2-7, with D tentatively TRBD1 (6 bases). CDR1 KGHSH and CDR2 LQKENI come from the germline V gene. V dropped 4 bases and J dropped 5 bases, with 21 bases sitting between them. There are 16 residues in the CDR3. The CDR3: CASSLTRQVGVHEQYF. CDR3 sequence (DNA): TGTGCCAGCTCACTTACAAGACAGGTAGGAGTACACGAGCAGTACTTC. The variable domain in full, with the rest retrieved from reference TRBV18 and TRBJ2-7, is NAGVMQNPRHLVRRRGQEARLRCSPMKGHSHVYWYRQLPEEGLKFMVYLQKENIIDESGMPKERFSAEFPKEGPSILRIQQVVRGDSAAYFCASSLTRQVGVHEQYFGPGTRLTVT.

The chain joins TRBV19 to TRBJ2-3; TRBD1 might be the D (5 bases). This CDR3 comprises 16 residues. V lost 8 bases and J 0 bases, leaving 18 bases between the germline ends. Germline CDR1 and CDR2: LNHDA and SQIVND (reference sequence). The CDR3 is CASARQPVVSTDTQYF. CDR3 nucleotide sequence: TGTGCCAGTGCTCGACAGCCCGTGGTTAGCACAGATACGCAGTATTTT.